The 7 T cell receptor beta chains in this list originate from one sample, sequenced in a study of shared clonotypes between healthy human individuals. TCRdb's table, derived via immunoSEQ multiplex PCR, lists solely in-frame clones and lacks some. The sample lists 110,000 or so clones; about 63% were seen once. Sequenced material: memory CD8+ T cells sorted from blood. Subset denoted: CD45RO+ cells pooled with CCR7-negative TemRA cells. The source is a woman in her 30s in good health.

This clone appeared many times. This specimen includes other DNA sequences encoding the same CDR3. The rearrangement uses TRBV2 and TRBJ1-5, with 10 nucleotides matching TRBD1. CDR3 size: 15 residues. CDR1 is SNHLY, CDR2 FYNNEI, per germline. J was trimmed by 7 bases and V by 1 base; bases with no gene match: 4. The CDR3 sequence is CASSEEGQGQQPQHF. For the CDR3, the DNA is TGTGCCAGCAGTGAAGAGGGACAGGGGCAGCAGCCCCAGCATTTT.

This clone appeared a single time. This chain links TRBV27 with TRBJ2-6; D is unresolved. V was cut by 6 bases and J by 6 bases, with 15 bases left in between. The CDR3 is 15 amino acids. CDR1 is MNHEY, CDR2 SMNVEV, per germline (reference sequence). The CDR3 DNA follows: TGTGCCAGCAGCCATATAACGCCCATGGCCAACGTCCTGACTTTC. Its translation is CASSHITPMANVLTF.

This rearrangement joins TRBV6-1 to TRBJ2-7; 7 bases are a match to TRBD2. Germline-derived CDR1 and CDR2 are MNHNS and SASEGT. This CDR3 comprises 15 residues. The junction had 13 bases not matched to a gene; V was cut back by 4 bases and J by 7 bases. The chain's CDR3 is CASSAAGVSVVEQYF. For the CDR3, the DNA is TGTGCCAGCAGTGCGGCGGGAGTAAGTGTGGTTGAGCAGTACTTC.

In this sample, this clone turned up many times. The chain has TRBV6-1 and TRBJ2-5; 14 nucleotides line up with TRBD2. The V gene end was trimmed by 10 bases and the J gene end by 5 bases; junction bases not matched to a gene: 6. CDR1 is MNHNS and CDR2 is SASEGT in the germline V gene. The CDR3 is 14 residues long. DNA of the CDR3: TGTGCCACAGGGACTAGCGGGAGTGGGGAGACCCAGTACTTC. Translating gives CATGTSGSGETQYF.

This clone was recorded once. The rearrangement links TRBV5-1 to TRBJ2-3; TRBD2 might be the D (7 bases). Germline V gives CDR1 SGHRS, CDR2 YFSETQ. Trimming left V 5 bases short and J 4 bases short, with 14 bases between. This CDR3 contains 14 residues. CDR3 nucleotide sequence: TGCGCCAGCAGATCTGGGAGGGGGTCAGATACGCAGTATTTT. Its protein is CASRSGRGSDTQYF.

Turning to this clone: Within the sample, other DNA sequences also encode this same CDR3. DNA for the CDR3: TGTGCCAGCAGTGAGGGAGGGGGTAATCAGCCCCAGCATTTT. Its protein product is CASSEGGGNQPQHF. This chain links TRBV6-1 with TRBJ1-5; tentatively, D is TRBD1 (6 bases). The CDR3 extends over 14 amino acids. The V and J ends lost 3 bases and 4 bases respectively, with 10 bases between them. Germline V lookup: CDR1 MNHNS, CDR2 SASEGT.

The chain carries TRBV6-5 and TRBJ2-7; 12 bases map to TRBD2. The CDR3 sequence is 15 residues long. Germline V gene sequence: CDR1 MNHEY, CDR2 SVGAGI. With V trimmed by 5 bases and J by 2 bases, 4 bases remained unmatched. The chain's CDR3 is CASSRLAGEPYEQYF. CDR3 DNA: TGTGCCAGCAGTCGACTAGCGGGAGAACCCTACGAGCAGTACTTC.